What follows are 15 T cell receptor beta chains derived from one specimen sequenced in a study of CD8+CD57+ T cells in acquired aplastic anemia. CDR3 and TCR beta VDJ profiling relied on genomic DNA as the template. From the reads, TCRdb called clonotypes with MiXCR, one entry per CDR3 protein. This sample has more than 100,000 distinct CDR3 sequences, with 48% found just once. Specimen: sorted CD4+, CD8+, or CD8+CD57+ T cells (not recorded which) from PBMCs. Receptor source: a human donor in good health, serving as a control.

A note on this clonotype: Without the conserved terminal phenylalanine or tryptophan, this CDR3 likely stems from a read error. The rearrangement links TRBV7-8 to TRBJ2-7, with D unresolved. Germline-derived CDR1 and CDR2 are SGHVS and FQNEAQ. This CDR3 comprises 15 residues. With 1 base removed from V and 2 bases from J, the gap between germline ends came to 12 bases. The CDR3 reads CASSLGRGTAYEQYL. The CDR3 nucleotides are TGTGCCAGCAGCTTAGGGCGCGGAACCGCCTACGAGCAGTACCTC.

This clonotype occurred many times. CDR3 residues: CASSPLMDSNTEAFF. CDR3 in DNA: TGTGCCAGCTCACCCCTTATGGATTCGAACACTGAAGCTTTCTTT. The chain carries TRBV18 and TRBJ1-1; D uncertain. With 3 bases removed from V and 1 base from J, the gap between germline ends came to 12 bases. The CDR3 is 15 amino acids. CDR1 is KGHSH and CDR2 is LQKENI in the germline V gene. Full variable domain (missing parts from reference TRBV18 and TRBJ1-1): NAGVMQNPRHLVRRRGQEARLRCSPMKGHSHVYWYRQLPEEGLKFMVYLQKENIIDESGMPKERFSAEFPKEGPSILRIQQVVRGDSAAYFCASSPLMDSNTEAFFGQGTRLTVV.

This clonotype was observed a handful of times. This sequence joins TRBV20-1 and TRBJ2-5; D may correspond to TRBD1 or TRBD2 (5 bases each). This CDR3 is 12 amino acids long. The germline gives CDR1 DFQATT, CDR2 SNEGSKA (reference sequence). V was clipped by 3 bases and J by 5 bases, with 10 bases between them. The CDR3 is CSASVGEETQYF. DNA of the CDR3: TGCAGTGCTAGTGTGGGGGAGGAGACCCAGTACTTC.

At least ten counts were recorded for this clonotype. CDR3 coding DNA: TGCAGCGTAGGGACAGCAAACATTCAGTACTTC. Protein: CSVGTANIQYF. The chain links TRBV29-1 to TRBJ2-4; TRBD1 aligns across 7 bases. CDR1 is SQVTM, CDR2 ANQGSEA, per germline. CDR3 length equals 11 residues. With 6 bases clipped from V and 6 bases from J, the junction kept 2 bases outside the gene matches. Using reference TRBV29-1 and TRBJ2-4 for the parts outside the CDR3, the full variable domain is SAVISQKPSRDICQRGTSLTIQCQVDSQVTMMFWYRQQPGQSLTLIATANQGSEATYESGFVIDKFPISRPNLTFSTLTVSNMSPEDSSIYLCSVGTANIQYFGAGTRLSVL.

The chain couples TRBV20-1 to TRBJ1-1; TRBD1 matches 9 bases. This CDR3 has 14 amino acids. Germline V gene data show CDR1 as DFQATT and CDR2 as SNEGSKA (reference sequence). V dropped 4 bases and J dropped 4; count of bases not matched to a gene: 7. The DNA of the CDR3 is TGCAGTGCTACCTCCCGGGACAGGGTCACTGAAGCTTTCTTT. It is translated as CSATSRDRVTEAFF.

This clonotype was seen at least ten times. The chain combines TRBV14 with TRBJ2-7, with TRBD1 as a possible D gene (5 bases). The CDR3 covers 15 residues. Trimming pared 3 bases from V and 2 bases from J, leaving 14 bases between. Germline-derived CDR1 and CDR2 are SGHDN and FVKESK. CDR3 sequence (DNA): TGTGCCAGCAGCCACAGGGCTCTTCATGCCTACGAGCAGTACTTC. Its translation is CASSHRALHAYEQYF.

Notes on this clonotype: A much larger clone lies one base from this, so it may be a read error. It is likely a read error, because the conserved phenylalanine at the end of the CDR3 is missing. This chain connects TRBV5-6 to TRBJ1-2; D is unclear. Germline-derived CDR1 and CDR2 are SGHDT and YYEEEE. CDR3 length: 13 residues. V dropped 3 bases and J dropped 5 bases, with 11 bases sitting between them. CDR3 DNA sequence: TGTGCCAGCAGCTCAACAGTGGGGTATGGCTACACCTCC. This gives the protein CASSSTVGYGYTS.

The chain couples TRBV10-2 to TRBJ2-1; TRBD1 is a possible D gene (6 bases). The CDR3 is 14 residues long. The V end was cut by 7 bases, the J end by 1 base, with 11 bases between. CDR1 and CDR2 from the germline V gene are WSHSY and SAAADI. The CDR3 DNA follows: TGCGCCAGCACCGAACAGGGATCCTACAATGAGCAGTTCTTC. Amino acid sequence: CASTEQGSYNEQFF.

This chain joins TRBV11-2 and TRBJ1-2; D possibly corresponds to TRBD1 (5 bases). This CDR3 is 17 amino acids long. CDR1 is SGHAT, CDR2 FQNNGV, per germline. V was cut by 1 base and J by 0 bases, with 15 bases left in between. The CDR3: CASSLVGAGTTNYGYTF. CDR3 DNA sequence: TGTGCCAGCAGCTTAGTAGGGGCAGGCACTACTAACTATGGCTACACCTTC. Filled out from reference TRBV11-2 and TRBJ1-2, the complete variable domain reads EAGVAQSPRYKIIEKRQSVAFWCNPISGHATLYWYQQILGQGPKLLIQFQNNGVVDDSQLPKDRFSAERLKGVDSTLKIQPAKLEDSAVYLCASSLVGAGTTNYGYTFGSGTRLTVV.

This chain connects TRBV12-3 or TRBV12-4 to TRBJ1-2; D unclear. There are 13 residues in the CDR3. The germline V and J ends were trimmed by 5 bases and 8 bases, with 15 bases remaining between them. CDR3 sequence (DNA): TGTGCCAGCAGTCCGTCCGGGGTCGGGGGCTACACCTTC. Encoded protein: CASSPSGVGGYTF.

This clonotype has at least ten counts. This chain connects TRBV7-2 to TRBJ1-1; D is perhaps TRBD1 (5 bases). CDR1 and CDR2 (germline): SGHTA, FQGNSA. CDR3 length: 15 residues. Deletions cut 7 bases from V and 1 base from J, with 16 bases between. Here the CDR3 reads CASTDGAAGNTEAFF. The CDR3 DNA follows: TGTGCCAGCACCGACGGGGCGGCGGGGAACACTGAAGCTTTCTTT.

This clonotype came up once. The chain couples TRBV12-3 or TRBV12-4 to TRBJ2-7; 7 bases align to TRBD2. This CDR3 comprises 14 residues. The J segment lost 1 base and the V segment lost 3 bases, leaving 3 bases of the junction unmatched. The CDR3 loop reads CASSFRGESYEQYF. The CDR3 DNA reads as TGTGCCAGCAGTTTCCGGGGGGAGTCCTACGAGCAGTACTTC.

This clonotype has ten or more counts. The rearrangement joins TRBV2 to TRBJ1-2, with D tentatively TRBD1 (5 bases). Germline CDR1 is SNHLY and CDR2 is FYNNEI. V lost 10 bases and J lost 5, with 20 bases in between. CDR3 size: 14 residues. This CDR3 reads CAITRDAARYGYTF. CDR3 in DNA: TGTGCCATCACACGGGACGCCGCTCGGTATGGCTACACCTTC.

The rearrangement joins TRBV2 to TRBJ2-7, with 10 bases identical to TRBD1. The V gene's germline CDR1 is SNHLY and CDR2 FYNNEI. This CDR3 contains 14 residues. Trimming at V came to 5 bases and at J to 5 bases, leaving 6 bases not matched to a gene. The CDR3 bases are TGTGCCAGCAGTCAGACAGGGGGCCAGCACGAGCAGTACTTC. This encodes CASSQTGGQHEQYF. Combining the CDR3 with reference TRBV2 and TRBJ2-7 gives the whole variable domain EPEVTQTPSHQVTQMGQEVILRCVPISNHLYFYWYRQILGQKVEFLVSFYNNEISEKSEIFDDQFSVERPDGSNFTLKIRSTKLEDSAMYFCASSQTGGQHEQYFGPGTRLTVT.

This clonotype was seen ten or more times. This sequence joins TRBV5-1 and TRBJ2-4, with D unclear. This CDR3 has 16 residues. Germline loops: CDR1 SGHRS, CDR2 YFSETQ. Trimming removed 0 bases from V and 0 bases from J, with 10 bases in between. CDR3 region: CASSLGLELAKNIQYF. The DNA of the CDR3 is TGCGCCAGCAGCTTGGGCCTTGAACTAGCCAAAAACATTCAGTACTTC.